This TCR beta chain was documented in a study of identifying expanded T cells in peripheral blood. TCRdb's table, derived via immunoSEQ multiplex PCR, lists solely in-frame clones and lacks some. The table has about 91,000 clones, about 91% seen once. Note on this clone: As yet, its antigen is unknown.

During the collection period, no donor immune events like infections were recorded. Germline lookup yields CDR1 MGHRA and CDR2 YSYEKL. This CDR3 region has 14 residues. V lost 0 bases, J lost 7 bases, and 10 bases lay in between. Study-level points and caveats: Clone count variance between approximately 2-week samples rose with total template count.

The chain joins TRBV4-1 to TRBJ1-5, with D hard to call. Sequenced material: blood. This TCR derives from a person aged 18-70 years in good health. The CDR3, as DNA: TGCGCCAGCAGCCAAGATATGGGGTCCCAGCCCCAGCATTTT. This codes for CASSQDMGSQPQHF.